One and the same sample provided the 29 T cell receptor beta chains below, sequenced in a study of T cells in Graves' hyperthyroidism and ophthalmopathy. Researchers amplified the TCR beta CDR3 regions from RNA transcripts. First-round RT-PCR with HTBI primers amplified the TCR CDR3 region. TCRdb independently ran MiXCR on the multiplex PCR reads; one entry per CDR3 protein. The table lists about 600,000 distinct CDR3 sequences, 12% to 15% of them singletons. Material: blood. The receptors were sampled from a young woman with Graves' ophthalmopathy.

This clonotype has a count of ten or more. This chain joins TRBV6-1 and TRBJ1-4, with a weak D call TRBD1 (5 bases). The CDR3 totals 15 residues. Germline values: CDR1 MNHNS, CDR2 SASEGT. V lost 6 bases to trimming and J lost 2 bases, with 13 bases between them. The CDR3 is CASRTSGFTNEKLFF. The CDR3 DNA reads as TGTGCCAGCAGGACCTCAGGGTTTACTAATGAAAAACTGTTTTTT.

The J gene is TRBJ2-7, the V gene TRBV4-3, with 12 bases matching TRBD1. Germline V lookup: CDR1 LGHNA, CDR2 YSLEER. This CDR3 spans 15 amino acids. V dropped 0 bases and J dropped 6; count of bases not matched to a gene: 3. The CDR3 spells CASSQDGTGGAEQYF. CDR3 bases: TGCGCCAGCAGCCAAGATGGGACAGGGGGCGCCGAGCAGTACTTC.

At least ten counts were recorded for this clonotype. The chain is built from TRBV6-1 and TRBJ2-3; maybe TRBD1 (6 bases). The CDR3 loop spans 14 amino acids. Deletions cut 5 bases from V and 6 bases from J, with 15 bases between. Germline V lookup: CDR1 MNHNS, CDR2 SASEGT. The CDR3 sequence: CASSLRTAPDTQYF. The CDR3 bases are TGTGCCAGCAGTCTCCGGACAGCCCCCGATACGCAGTATTTT.

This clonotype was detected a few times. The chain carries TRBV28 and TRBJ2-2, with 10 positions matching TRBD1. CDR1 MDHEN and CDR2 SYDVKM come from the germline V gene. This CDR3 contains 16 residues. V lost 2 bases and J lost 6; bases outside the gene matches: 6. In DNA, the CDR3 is TGTGCCAGCAGTTTACTCGGGACAGGGGACTCCGGGGAGCTGTTTTTT. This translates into CASSLLGTGDSGELFF.

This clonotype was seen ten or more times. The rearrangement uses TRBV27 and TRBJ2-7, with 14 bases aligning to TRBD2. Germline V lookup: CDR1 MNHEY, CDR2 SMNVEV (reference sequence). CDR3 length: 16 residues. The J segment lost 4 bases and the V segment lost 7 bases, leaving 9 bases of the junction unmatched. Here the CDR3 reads CASNPGTSGRTYEQYF. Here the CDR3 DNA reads TGTGCCAGCAACCCCGGGACTAGCGGGAGAACGTACGAGCAGTACTTC.

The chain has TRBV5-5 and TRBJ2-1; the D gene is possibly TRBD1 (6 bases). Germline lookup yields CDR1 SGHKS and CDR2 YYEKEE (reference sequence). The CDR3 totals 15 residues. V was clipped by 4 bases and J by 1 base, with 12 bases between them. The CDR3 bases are TGTGCCAGCAGCCTCATACAGGGTTCCTACAATGAGCAGTTCTTC. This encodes CASSLIQGSYNEQFF.

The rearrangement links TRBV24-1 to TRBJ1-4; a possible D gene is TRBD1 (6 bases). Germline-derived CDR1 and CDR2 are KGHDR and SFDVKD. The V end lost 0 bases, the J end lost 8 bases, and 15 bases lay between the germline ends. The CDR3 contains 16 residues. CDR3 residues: CATSDLGQSGGEKLFF. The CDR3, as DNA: TGTGCCACCAGTGATTTGGGACAGTCCGGCGGGGAAAAACTGTTTTTT.

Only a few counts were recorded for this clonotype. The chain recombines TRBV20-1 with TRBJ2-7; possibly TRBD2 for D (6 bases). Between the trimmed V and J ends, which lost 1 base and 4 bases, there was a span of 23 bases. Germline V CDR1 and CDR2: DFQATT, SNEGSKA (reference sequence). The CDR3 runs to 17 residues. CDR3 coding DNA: TGCAGTGCTAGAGCCCCCGGGGCGGGATGGGCCTTTTACGAGCAGTACTTC. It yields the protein CSARAPGAGWAFYEQYF.

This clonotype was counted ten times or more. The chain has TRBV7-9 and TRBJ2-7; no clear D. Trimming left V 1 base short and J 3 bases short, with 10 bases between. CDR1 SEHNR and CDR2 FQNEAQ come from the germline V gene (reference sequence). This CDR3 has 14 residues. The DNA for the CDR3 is TGTGCCAGCAGCTTAGAGATGACCCTCTACGAGCAGTACTTC. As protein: CASSLEMTLYEQYF. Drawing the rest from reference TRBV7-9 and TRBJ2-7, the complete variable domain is DTGVSQNPRHKITKRGQNVTFRCDPISEHNRLYWYRQTLGQGPEFLTYFQNEAQLEKSRLLSDRFSAERPKGSFSTLEIQRTEQGDSAMYLCASSLEMTLYEQYFGPGTRLTVT.

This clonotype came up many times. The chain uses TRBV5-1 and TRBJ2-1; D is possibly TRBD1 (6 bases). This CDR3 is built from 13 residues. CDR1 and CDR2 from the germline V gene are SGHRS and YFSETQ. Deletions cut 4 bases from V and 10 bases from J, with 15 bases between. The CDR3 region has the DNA TGCGCCAGCAGCAAAGAACAGGGTGGGGAGCAGTTCTTC. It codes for CASSKEQGGEQFF.

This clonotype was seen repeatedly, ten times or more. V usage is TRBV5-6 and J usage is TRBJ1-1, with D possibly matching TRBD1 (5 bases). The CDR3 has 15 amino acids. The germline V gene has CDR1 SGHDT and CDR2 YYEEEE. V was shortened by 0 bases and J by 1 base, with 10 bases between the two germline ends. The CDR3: CASSLDGGGNTEAFF. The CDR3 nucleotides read TGTGCCAGCAGCTTGGATGGGGGTGGGAACACTGAAGCTTTCTTT.

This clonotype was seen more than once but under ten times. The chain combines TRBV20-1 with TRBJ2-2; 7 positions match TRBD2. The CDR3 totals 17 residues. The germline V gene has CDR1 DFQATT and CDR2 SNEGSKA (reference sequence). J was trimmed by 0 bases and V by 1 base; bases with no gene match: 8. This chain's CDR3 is CSARAPRLAANTGELFF. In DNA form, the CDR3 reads TGCAGTGCTAGAGCCCCTCGACTAGCAGCGAACACCGGGGAGCTGTTTTTT.

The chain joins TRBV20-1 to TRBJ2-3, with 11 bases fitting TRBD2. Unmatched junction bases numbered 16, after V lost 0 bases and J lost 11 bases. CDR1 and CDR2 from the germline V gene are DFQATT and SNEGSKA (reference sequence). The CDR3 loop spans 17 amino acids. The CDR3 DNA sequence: TGCAGTGCTAGAGACCATAGCGGGAGGGACCCTTTTCGGTGGCAGTATTTT. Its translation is CSARDHSGRDPFRWQYF.

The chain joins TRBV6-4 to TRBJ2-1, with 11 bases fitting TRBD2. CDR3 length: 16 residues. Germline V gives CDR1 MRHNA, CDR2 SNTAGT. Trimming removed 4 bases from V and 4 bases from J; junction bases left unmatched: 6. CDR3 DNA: TGTGCCAGCAGTGCCCTAGCGGGAGGCCCATACAATGAGCAGTTCTTC. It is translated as CASSALAGGPYNEQFF.

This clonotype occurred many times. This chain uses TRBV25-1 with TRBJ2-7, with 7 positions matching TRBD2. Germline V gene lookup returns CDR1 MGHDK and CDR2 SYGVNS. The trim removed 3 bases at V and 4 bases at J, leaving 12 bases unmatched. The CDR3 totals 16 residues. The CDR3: CASSDGDSGAGYEQYF. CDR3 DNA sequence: TGTGCCAGCAGTGACGGGGATTCGGGAGCGGGATACGAGCAGTACTTC.

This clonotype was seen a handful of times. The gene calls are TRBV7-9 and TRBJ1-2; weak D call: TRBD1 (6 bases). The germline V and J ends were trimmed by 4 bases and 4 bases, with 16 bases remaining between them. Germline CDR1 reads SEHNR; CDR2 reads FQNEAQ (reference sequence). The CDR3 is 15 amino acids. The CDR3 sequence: CASSSIPEGGYGYTF. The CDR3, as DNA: TGTGCCAGCAGCTCTATCCCCGAGGGGGGCTATGGCTACACCTTC.

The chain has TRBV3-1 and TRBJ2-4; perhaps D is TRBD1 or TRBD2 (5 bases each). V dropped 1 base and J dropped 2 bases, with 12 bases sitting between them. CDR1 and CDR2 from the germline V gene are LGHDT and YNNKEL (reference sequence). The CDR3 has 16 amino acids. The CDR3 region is CASSQGPGPPKNIQYF. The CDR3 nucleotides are TGTGCCAGCAGCCAAGGCCCGGGACCACCCAAAAACATTCAGTACTTC. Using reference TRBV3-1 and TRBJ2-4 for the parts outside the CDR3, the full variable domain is DTAVSQTPKYLVTQMGNDKSIKCEQNLGHDTMYWYKQDSKKFLKIMFSYNNKELIINETVPNRFSPKSPDKAHLNLHINSLELGDSAVYFCASSQGPGPPKNIQYFGAGTRLSVL.

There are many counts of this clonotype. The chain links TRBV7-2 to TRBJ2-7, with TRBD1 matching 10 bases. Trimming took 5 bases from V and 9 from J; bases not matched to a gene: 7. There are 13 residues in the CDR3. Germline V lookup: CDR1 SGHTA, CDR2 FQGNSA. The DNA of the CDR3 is TGTGCCAGCAGCCCCATGGACAGGGGGGCGCAGTACTTC. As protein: CASSPMDRGAQYF.

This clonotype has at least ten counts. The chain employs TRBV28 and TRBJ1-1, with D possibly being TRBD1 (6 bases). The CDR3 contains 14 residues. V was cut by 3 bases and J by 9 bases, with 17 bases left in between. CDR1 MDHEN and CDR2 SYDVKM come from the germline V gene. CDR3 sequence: CASSLSGVKSKAFF. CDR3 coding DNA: TGTGCCAGCAGTTTGTCAGGGGTCAAGTCGAAAGCTTTCTTT.

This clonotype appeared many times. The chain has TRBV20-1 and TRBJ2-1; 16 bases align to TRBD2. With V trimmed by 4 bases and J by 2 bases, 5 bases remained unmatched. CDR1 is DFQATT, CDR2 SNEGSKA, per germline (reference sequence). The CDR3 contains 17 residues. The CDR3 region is CSAKGLAGGPPYNEQFF. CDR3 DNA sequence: TGCAGTGCTAAGGGACTAGCGGGAGGGCCCCCCTACAATGAGCAGTTCTTC.

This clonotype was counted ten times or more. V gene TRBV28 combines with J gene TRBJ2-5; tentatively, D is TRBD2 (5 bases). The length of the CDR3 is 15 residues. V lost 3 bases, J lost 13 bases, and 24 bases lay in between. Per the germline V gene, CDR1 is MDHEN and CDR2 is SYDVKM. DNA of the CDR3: TGTGCCAGCAGTTTCGAGCTGGGCAGGCGACGGGAACGGTACTTC. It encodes CASSFELGRRRERYF.

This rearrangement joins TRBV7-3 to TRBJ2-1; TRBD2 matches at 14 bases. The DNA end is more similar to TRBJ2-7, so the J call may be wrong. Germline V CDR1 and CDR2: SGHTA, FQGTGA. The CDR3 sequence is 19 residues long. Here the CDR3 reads CASSLYPPGTSGSPNEQYF. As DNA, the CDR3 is TGTGCCAGCAGCTTATACCCCCCAGGGACTAGCGGGAGTCCCAATGAGCAGTACTTC.

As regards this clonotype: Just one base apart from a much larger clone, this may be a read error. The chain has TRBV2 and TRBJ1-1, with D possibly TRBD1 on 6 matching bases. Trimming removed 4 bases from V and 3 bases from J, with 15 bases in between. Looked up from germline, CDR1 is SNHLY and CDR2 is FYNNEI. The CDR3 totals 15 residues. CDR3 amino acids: CASSGGPRADTEAFF. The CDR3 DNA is TGTGCCAGCAGTGGGGGGCCCCGGGCGGACACTGAAGCTTTCTTT.

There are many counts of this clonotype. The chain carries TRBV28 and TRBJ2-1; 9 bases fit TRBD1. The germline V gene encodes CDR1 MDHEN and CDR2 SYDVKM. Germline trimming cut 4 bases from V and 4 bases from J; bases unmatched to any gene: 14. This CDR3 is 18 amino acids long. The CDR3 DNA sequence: TGTGCCAGCAGTTCGGGGACAGGGTCGTTTGCCGCATACAATGAGCAGTTCTTC. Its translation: CASSSGTGSFAAYNEQFF.

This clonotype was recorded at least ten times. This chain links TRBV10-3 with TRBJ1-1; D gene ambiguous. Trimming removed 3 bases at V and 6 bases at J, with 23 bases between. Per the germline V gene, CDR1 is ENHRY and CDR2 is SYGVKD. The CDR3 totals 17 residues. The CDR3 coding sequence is TGTGCCATCAGTGACCCAGTCGCCGCCTTCGTCCAAGCTGAAGCTTTCTTT. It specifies CAISDPVAAFVQAEAFF.

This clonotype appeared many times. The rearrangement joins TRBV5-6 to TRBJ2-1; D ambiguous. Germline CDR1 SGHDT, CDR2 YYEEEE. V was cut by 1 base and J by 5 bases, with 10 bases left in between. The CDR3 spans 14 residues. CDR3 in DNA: TGTGCCAGCAGCTTGTTCCACACGAACAATGAGCAGTTCTTC. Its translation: CASSLFHTNNEQFF.

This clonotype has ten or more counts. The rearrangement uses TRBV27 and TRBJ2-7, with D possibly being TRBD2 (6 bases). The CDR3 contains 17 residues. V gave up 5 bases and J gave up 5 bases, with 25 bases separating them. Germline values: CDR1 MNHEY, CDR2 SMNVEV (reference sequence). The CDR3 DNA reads TGTGCCAGCAGTCCCCGACCACTAGCCTATACGGTCCACGAGCAGTACTTC. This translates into CASSPRPLAYTVHEQYF.

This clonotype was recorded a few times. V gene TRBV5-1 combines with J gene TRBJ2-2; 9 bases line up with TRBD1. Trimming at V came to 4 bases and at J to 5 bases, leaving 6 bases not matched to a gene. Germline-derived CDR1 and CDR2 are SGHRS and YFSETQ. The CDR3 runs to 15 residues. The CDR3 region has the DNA TGCGCCAGCAGCCGATGGACAGGGGATACCGGGGAGCTGTTTTTT. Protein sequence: CASSRWTGDTGELFF. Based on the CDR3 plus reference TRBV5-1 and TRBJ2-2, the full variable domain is KAGVTQTPRYLIKTRGQQVTLSCSPISGHRSVSWYQQTPGQGLQFLFEYFSETQRNKGNFPGRFSGRQFSNSRSEMNVSTLELGDSALYLCASSRWTGDTGELFFGEGSRLTVL.

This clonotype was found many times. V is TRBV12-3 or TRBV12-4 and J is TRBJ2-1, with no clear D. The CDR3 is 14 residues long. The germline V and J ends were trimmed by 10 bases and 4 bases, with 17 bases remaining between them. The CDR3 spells CATKNSVGYNEQFF. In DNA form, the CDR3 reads TGTGCCACCAAAAACAGTGTGGGGTACAATGAGCAGTTCTTC.